This TCR beta chain was sequenced in a study of blood T cell repertoires in COVID-19. On the study more broadly: Samples of COVID-19 (acute and convalescent) were obtained from the United States, Italy and Spain. PBMCs, B-cell-depleted T cells, or T cells were the source of the cDNA or gDNA that made up the material.

The CDR3 covers 10 residues. Trimming pared 3 bases from V and 8 bases from J, leaving 2 bases between. The V gene's germline CDR1 is SGHTA and CDR2 FQGNSA. Authors' data handling: By means of reference gene primer amplification, nucleated cell counts were estimated. Generated by immunoSEQ multiplex PCR, the TCRdb table keeps only in-frame clones and is missing some. V and J calls and clone size are given by that table; D and trimming were obtained from the DNA. The table shows about 45,000 clones, with around 84% occurring only once. The origin of this receptor is a human donor in a cohort sampled during active COVID-19. Sequenced material: peripheral blood. The V gene is TRBV7-2, the J gene TRBJ2-1; D is undetermined. This CDR3 is CASSFDEQFF. The CDR3 nucleotides read TGTGCCAGCAGCTTCGATGAGCAGTTCTTC.